The rows below give T cell receptor beta chains drawn from one sample of a study of T-cell memory formation after mild COVID-19. Each CDR3 protein is one row after TCRdb ran MiXCR on the 5' RACE reads. The profile shows 300,000 to 350,000 distinct CDR3 sequences, approximately 15% of them singletons. The specimen was PBMCs or a T cell subset sorted from them (not recorded which). All receptors derive from a young man who had mild COVID-19 (a few samples of this study predate the infection). Cell type and time point are not known. The CDR3 runs from the conserved cysteine through the conserved F or W. The D gene is left open where the match is weak. Some rows have no size entry. The others give once, few or many, or a class for an expanded clone.

V gene	clone size	D gene	J gene	CDR3 protein	CDR3 DNA
TRBV30	few	TRBD1	TRBJ2-3	CAWERWTGRADTQYF	TGTGCCTGGGAGAGATGGACAGGGCGAGCAGATACGCAGTATTTT
TRBV9	.	TRBD2	TRBJ2-1	CASSVTFERGGNNEQFF	TGTGCCAGCAGCGTAACTTTCGAGCGGGGGGGAAACAATGAGCAGTTCTTC
TRBV7-6	.	.	TRBJ1-1	CASSLRGQVEAFF	TGTGCCAGCAGCTTACGCGGGCAGGTGGAAGCTTTCTTT
TRBV4-3	.	TRBD1	TRBJ1-2	CASSPDRGYYGYTF	TGCGCCAGCAGCCCGGACAGGGGATACTATGGCTACACCTTC
TRBV9	few	TRBD1	TRBJ1-4	CASSYRTGKANEKLFF	TGTGCCAGCAGCTACCGGACAGGGAAGGCTAATGAAAAACTGTTTTTT
TRBV7-6	few	.	TRBJ1-1	CASSHGRSAEAFF	TGTGCCAGCAGCCACGGACGATCGGCTGAAGCTTTCTTT
TRBV5-1	few	.	TRBJ1-2	CASGRDLLSGYTF	TGCGCCAGCGGGCGGGACCTACTGTCGGGCTACACCTTC
TRBV12-3/TRBV12-4	.	.	TRBJ1-4	CASRVGEKLFFF	.
TRBV6-5	few	TRBD1	TRBJ2-7	CASSYHRDRQLSYEQYF	TGTGCCAGCAGTTACCATAGGGACAGGCAACTCTCCTACGAGCAGTACTTC
TRBV6-2/TRBV6-3	few	.	TRBJ2-7	CASSYSTVRRGEQYF	TGTGCCAGCAGTTACTCTACCGTTCGCCGGGGGGAGCAGTACTTC